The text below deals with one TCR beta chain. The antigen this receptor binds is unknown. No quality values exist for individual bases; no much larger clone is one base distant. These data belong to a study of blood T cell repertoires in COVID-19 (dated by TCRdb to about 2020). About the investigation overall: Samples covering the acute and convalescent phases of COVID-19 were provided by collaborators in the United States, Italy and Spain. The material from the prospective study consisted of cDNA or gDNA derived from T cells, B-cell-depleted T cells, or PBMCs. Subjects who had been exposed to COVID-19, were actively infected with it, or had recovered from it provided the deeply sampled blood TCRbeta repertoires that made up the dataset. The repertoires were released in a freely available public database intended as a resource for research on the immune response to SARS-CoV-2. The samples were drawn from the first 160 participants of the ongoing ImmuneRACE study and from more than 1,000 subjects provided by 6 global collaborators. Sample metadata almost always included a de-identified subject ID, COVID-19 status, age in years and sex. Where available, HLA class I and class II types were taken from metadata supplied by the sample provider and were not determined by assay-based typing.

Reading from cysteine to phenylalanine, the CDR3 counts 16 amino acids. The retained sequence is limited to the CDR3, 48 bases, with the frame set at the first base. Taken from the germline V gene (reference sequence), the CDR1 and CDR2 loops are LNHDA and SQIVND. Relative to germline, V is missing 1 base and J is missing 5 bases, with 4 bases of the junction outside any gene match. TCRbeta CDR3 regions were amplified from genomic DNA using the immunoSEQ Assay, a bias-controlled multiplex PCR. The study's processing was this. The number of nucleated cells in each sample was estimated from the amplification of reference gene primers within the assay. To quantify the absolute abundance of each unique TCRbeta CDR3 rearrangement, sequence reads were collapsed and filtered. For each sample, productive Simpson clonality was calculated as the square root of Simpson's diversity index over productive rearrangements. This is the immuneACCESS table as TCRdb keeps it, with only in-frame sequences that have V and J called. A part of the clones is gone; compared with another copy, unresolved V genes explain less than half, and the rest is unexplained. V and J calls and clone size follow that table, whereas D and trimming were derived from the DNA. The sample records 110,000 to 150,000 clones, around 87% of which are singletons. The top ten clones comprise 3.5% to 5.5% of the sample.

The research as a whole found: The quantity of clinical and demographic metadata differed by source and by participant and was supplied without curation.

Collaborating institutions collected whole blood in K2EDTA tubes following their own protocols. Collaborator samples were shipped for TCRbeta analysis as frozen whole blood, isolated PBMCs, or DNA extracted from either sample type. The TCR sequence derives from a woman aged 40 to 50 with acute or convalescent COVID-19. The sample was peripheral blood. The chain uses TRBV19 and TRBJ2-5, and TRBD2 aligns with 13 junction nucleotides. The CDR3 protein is CASSIVRTSGSETQYF. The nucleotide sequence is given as TGTGCCAGTAGTATAGTTAGGACTAGCGGGAGCGAGACCCAGTACTTC.